One and the same sample provided the 10 T cell receptor beta chains below, sequenced in a study of blood T cell repertoires in COVID-19. Assay: immunoSEQ multiplex PCR; the TCRdb copy retains only in-frame clones and omits some. The sample carries thousands of clones, just over 85% recorded once. The sequenced material came from peripheral blood. These receptors were taken from a human donor in a cohort sampled during active COVID-19.

This clone was seen a few times. This sequence joins TRBV10-3 and TRBJ1-5, with 7 nucleotides matching TRBD1. The CDR3 totals 15 residues. Germline CDR1 reads ENHRY; CDR2 reads SYGVKD. J was trimmed by 5 bases and V by 0 bases; bases with no gene match: 4. This chain's CDR3 is CAISESAGQDQPQHF. In DNA form, the CDR3 reads TGTGCCATCAGTGAGTCGGCCGGACAGGATCAGCCCCAGCATTTT.

CDR3 bases: TGCGCCAGCAGCTGGTACGGGAGCAACCAAGAGACCCAGTACTTC. Protein product: CASSWYGSNQETQYF. This chain connects TRBV5-1 to TRBJ2-5; D possibly corresponds to TRBD2 (6 bases). V dropped 3 bases and J dropped 0 bases, with 12 bases sitting between them. Germline CDR1 and CDR2: SGHRS and YFSETQ. This CDR3 has 15 residues.

V gene TRBV5-6 combines with J gene TRBJ1-2; D unclear. This CDR3 has 12 amino acids. V lost 2 bases, J lost 6 bases, and 8 bases lay in between. Looked up from germline, CDR1 is SGHDT and CDR2 is YYEEEE. The CDR3 sequence is CASSLTAHGYTF. CDR3 DNA sequence: TGTGCCAGCAGCTTAACAGCTCATGGCTACACCTTC.

The chain couples TRBV6-5 to TRBJ2-7; D gene ambiguous. Germline V gene sequence: CDR1 MNHEY, CDR2 SVGAGI. With 6 bases removed from V and 4 bases from J, the gap between germline ends came to 13 bases. The CDR3 length is 13 residues. CDR3 nucleotides: TGTGCCAGCAGCAGCGCGACTGGATACGAGCAGTACTTC. Amino acids: CASSSATGYEQYF.

This chain uses TRBV28 with TRBJ1-2; D is ambiguous. The CDR3 consists of 13 residues. V shed 4 bases and J shed 7 bases, with 13 bases lying between them. CDR1 and CDR2 from the germline V gene are MDHEN and SYDVKM. CDR3 bases: TGTGCCAGCAGTTCTGATTCAGGACTTGGCTACACCTTC. Translated, it gives CASSSDSGLGYTF.

The J gene is TRBJ2-1, the V gene TRBV12-3 or TRBV12-4; 9 bases fit TRBD2. The CDR3 totals 13 residues. Trimming took 4 bases from V and 10 from J; bases not matched to a gene: 5. The CDR3 bases are TGTGCCAGCAGTTGGGGAGGACTAGCGGAGCAGTTCTTC. Amino acids: CASSWGGLAEQFF.

This clone was detected only once. The chain uses TRBV27 and TRBJ2-5; D is perhaps TRBD1 (5 bases). The CDR3 spans 13 residues. The ends were cut back, 5 bases at V and 5 bases at J, with 12 bases in the middle. Germline V gene sequence: CDR1 MNHEY, CDR2 SMNVEV (reference sequence). DNA of the CDR3: TGTGCCAGCAGTCTGGGGCCACGGGAGACCCAGTACTTC. This codes for CASSLGPRETQYF.

This rearrangement joins TRBV2 to TRBJ2-7; D ambiguous. Germline loops: CDR1 SNHLY, CDR2 FYNNEI. This CDR3 region has 12 residues. V was pared by 4 bases and J by 0 bases, with 4 bases between. The CDR3 here is CASSASSYEQYF. The CDR3, as DNA: TGTGCCAGCAGTGCTAGCTCCTACGAGCAGTACTTC.

The genes are TRBV10-3 and TRBJ2-3; 13 positions match TRBD2. CDR3 length: 17 residues. Germline CDR1 ENHRY, CDR2 SYGVKD. V was pared by 8 bases and J by 0 bases, with 8 bases of the junction left unmatched. The CDR3 here is CAIGRGLAGSSTDTQYF. CDR3 sequence (DNA): TGTGCCATCGGTAGGGGACTAGCGGGGTCTAGCACAGATACGCAGTATTTT.

The rearrangement uses TRBV5-6 and TRBJ2-6; perhaps TRBD1 as D (6 bases). The germline CDR1 and CDR2 sequences are SGHDT and YYEEEE. Trimming stripped 2 bases from V and 4 bases from J, with 13 bases between. The CDR3 length is 16 residues. CDR3 DNA: TGTGCCAGCAGCTTTTGGCAGGGGACCGGGGCCAACGTCCTGACTTTC. Its protein is CASSFWQGTGANVLTF. Supplemented by reference TRBV5-6 and TRBJ2-6, the full variable domain reads DAGVTQSPTHLIKTRGQQVTLRCSPKSGHDTVSWYQQALGQGPQFIFQYYEEEERQRGNFPDRFSGHQFPNYSSELNVNALLLGDSALYLCASSFWQGTGANVLTFGAGSRLTVL.